This T cell receptor beta chain was captured by sequencing in a study of siplizumab effects on memory and regulatory T cells. Concerning this clone: The junction departs from germline at one end; a sequencing error may be responsible.

Roughly 10^5 TCR templates underwent assay in each sample. This table comes from immunoSEQ multiplex PCR, and its TCRdb copy is limited to in-frame clones, with some not included. Of some 97,000 clones listed, about 90% are singletons. In germline, CDR1 is SGHRS, CDR2 YFSETQ. The CDR3 has 15 residues. The chain couples TRBV5-1 to TRBJ2-5; D is perhaps TRBD2 (7 bases). The TCR sequence derives from a human donor in good health. Some clones in this sample may be carry-over from other donors' samples. The source material was CD4+ T cells sorted from blood. The CDR3 spells CASKPFRGAREAQYF. The CDR3 region has the DNA TGCGCCAGCAAACCCTTTCGGGGGGCGAGAGAGGCCCAGTACTTC.